This T cell receptor (beta chain) originates from a study of response to subunit inactivated influenza vaccine. This clonotype was recorded at least ten times. Germline assignment: CDR1 SEHNR and CDR2 FQNEAQ (reference sequence). The length of the CDR3 is 13 residues. Trimming shortened V by 5 bases and J by 1 base, and 9 bases separated the two germline ends. A single record per CDR3 protein comes from TCRdb applying MiXCR to the RT-PCR reads. Of around 520,000 distinct CDR3 sequences listed, about an eighth are singletons. The material was PBMCs from blood, obtained on the day of vaccination. The chain recombines TRBV7-9 with TRBJ2-7; the D is unclear. This sequence was found in a man between 50 and 59 years old who received an inactivated influenza vaccine. The chain's CDR3 is CASSPPRSYEQYF. Here the CDR3 DNA reads TGTGCCAGCAGCCCCCCCCGGTCCTACGAGCAGTACTTC.